This TCR beta chain was profiled in a study of blood T cell repertoires in COVID-19 (dated by TCRdb to the early 2020s). Regarding the complete study: Collaborator samples came from the United States, Italy and Spain and covered acute and convalescent phases of COVID-19. The material from the prospective study consisted of cDNA or gDNA derived from T cells, B-cell-depleted T cells, or PBMCs. Subjects who had been exposed to COVID-19, were actively infected with it, or had recovered from it provided the deeply sampled blood TCRbeta repertoires that made up the dataset. A freely available public database, intended as a resource for researchers studying the immune response to SARS-CoV-2, is where the repertoires were released. The samples were drawn from the first 160 participants of the ongoing ImmuneRACE study and from more than 1,000 subjects provided by 6 global collaborators. The sample metadata nearly always contained a de-identified subject ID, COVID-19 status, age in years and sex. Where available, HLA class I and class II types were taken from metadata supplied by the sample provider and were not determined by assay-based typing. What the research found in general, with its limitations: The amount of clinical and demographic metadata varied by source and participant and was provided uncurated.

Each collaborating institution followed its own protocols to collect whole blood in K2EDTA tubes. Collaborator samples were shipped for TCRbeta analysis as frozen whole blood, isolated PBMCs, or DNA extracted from either sample type. The immunoSEQ Assay, a bias-controlled multiplex PCR, was used to amplify TCRbeta CDR3 regions from genomic DNA. The original methods were these. The number of nucleated cells in each sample was estimated from the amplification of reference gene primers within the assay. To quantify the absolute abundance of each unique TCRbeta CDR3 rearrangement, sequence reads were collapsed and filtered. Productive Simpson clonality was computed per sample as the square root of Simpson's diversity index over productive rearrangements. TCRdb limited this immuneACCESS table to in-frame rearrangements with V and J called. A share of clones is missing; checked studies link under half to unresolved V genes, and the rest is unexplained. V, J and clone size reflect that table, while D and trimming were determined from the DNA. Counted in this sample were about 33,000 clones; approximately 85% of them appeared once. In total, the top ten clones hold approximately 7% of the sample.

The germline V gene (reference sequence) supplies CDR1 WNHNN and CDR2 SYGVQD. Compared with germline, V lacks 3 bases and J lacks 8 bases; bases without a gene match: 11. The CDR3 covers 15 residues, taking in both the cysteine and the phenylalanine. Kept here is only the CDR3 DNA, which spans 45 bases and is read in frame from base 1. Turning to this clone: The target of this receptor is not known. Per-nucleotide qualities are absent, and no much larger clonotype sits a single base away.

What was sequenced was peripheral blood. The chain is encoded by TRBV10-1 joined to TRBJ1-1, with TRBD1 identical over 8 junction bases. This TCR derives from a human donor in a cohort sampled during active COVID-19. The base sequence is TGCGCCAGCAGTGAAGGCCGGGACAGGCCAGAAGAAGCTTTCTTT. This translates into CASSEGRDRPEEAFF.